This T cell receptor (beta chain) derives from a study of blood T cell repertoires in COVID-19. Background on the study: Whether acute or convalescent, the COVID-19 samples came from the United States, Italy and Spain. The cDNA or gDNA used as material had been derived from T cells, B-cell-depleted T cells, or PBMCs.

The V segment lost 6 bases and the J segment 1 base; nucleotides outside the gene matches: 11. The CDR3 has 17 amino acids. Germline lookup yields CDR1 MDHEN and CDR2 SYDVKM. The authors' processing: Amplifying reference gene primers gave estimates of nucleated cell counts. Clones were read by immunoSEQ multiplex PCR, and TCRdb kept only the in-frame ones, dropping some. That table supplies the V and J calls and clone size; D and trimming were determined from the DNA. Of over 200,000 clones in the sample, around nine tenths were seen once. This chain connects TRBV28 to TRBJ1-5; TRBD1 aligns across 8 bases. The sample consisted of peripheral blood. The clonotype was recovered from a woman in her sixties or seventies with acute or convalescent COVID-19. CDR3 sequence (DNA): TGTGCCAGCAGCCTGGGTCAGGGGGCTGGGAGCAATCAGCCCCAGCATTTT. It is translated as CASSLGQGAGSNQPQHF.